The present T cell receptor beta chain was sequenced within a study of blood T cell repertoires in COVID-19 (dated by TCRdb to the early 2020s). Notes on the research overall: The collaborator samples originated in the United States, Italy and Spain and spanned the acute and convalescent phases of COVID-19. The prospective study material was composed of cDNA or gDNA derived from T cells, B-cell-depleted T cells, or PBMCs. Subjects who had been exposed to COVID-19, were actively infected with it, or had recovered from it provided the deeply sampled blood TCRbeta repertoires that made up the dataset. A freely available public database, intended as a resource for researchers studying the immune response to SARS-CoV-2, is where the repertoires were released. Samples came from the ongoing ImmuneRACE study (first 160 participants) plus 1,254 subjects from 6 global collaborators. The sample metadata nearly always contained a de-identified subject ID, COVID-19 status, age in years and sex. Where HLA class I and class II types were available, the types were taken from metadata supplied by the sample provider, not from assay-based typing.

TCRbeta CDR3 regions were amplified from genomic DNA using the immunoSEQ Assay, a bias-controlled multiplex PCR. The study's own analysis went as follows. The number of nucleated cells in each sample was estimated from the amplification of reference gene primers within the assay. Sequence reads were collapsed and filtered to measure the absolute abundance of every unique TCRbeta CDR3 rearrangement. Productive Simpson clonality was computed per sample as the square root of Simpson's diversity index over productive rearrangements. TCRdb limited this immuneACCESS table to in-frame rearrangements with V and J called. A share of clones is missing; checked studies link under half to unresolved V genes, and the rest is unexplained. For V, J and clone size, that table is used; D and trimming come from the DNA. The sample records some 42,000 clones, approximately 91% of which are singletons. The top ten clonotypes cover around 2.4% of the sample.

In this sample, this clone turned up a few times. This clone's antigen is unknown. No qualities accompany the bases; no much larger clone lies one base away. Whole blood was collected in K2EDTA tubes by collaborating institutions according to the institutions' own protocols. For TCRbeta analysis, collaborator samples were shipped as frozen whole blood, as isolated PBMCs, or as DNA extracted from either sample type. Study-wide findings and limitations: The quantity of clinical and demographic metadata differed by source and by participant and was supplied without curation.

The sample was peripheral blood. The clonotype was recovered from a human donor in a cohort sampled during active COVID-19.

The DNA reads as follows: TGTGCCAGCAGCCTCGGACAGGGAATGCGCCATGGCTACACCTTC. Its coded protein is CASSLGQGMRHGYTF. The chain links TRBV11-1 with TRBJ1-2; 8 bases in the middle match TRBD1. Including cysteine and phenylalanine, the CDR3 has 15 amino acids. The CDR3 DNA has 45 bases and is translated from base 1. Via the germline V gene (reference sequence), CDR1 is SGHAT and CDR2 FQDESV. Trimming takes 5 bases off V and 6 bases off J; junction bases not matched to a gene: 11.